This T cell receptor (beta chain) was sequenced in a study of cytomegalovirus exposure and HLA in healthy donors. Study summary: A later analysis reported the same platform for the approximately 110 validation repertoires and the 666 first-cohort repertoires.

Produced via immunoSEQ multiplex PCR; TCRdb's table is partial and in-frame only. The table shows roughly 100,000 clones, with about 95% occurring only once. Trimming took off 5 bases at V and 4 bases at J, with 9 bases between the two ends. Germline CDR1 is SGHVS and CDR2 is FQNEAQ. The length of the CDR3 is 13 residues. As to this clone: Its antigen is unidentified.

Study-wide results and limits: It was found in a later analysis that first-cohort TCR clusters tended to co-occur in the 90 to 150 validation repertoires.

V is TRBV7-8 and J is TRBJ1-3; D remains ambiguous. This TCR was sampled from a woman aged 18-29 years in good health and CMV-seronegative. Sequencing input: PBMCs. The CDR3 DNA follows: TGTGCCAGCAGCATCAACAGAGGAAACACCATATATTTT. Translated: CASSINRGNTIYF.